This passage covers 20 T cell receptor beta chains from one sample sequenced in a study of T cell responses to AZD1222 COVID-19 vaccine (TCRdb year 2021). This sample's time point label indicates: baseline before first vaccination. The protocol used for the library was the immunoSEQ multiplex PCR assay. TCRdb's version of the immuneACCESS table is confined to in-frame rearrangements and falls short of the full clone set. An unresolved V gene accounts for under half of the shortfall where checked; the remainder is of unknown origin. This sample holds some 100,000 clones; 87% were observed only once. The ten largest clones take up roughly 15% of the sample. The specimen comprised peripheral blood, sampled on day 0 of AZD1222 vaccination. These receptors all stem from an adult in good health.

The chain combines TRBV2 with TRBJ1-2; D unclear. Looked up from germline, CDR1 is SNHLY and CDR2 is FYNNEI. The germline V and J ends were trimmed by 7 bases and 4 bases, with 10 bases remaining between them. This CDR3 has 12 amino acids. The CDR3: CASTPGGYGYTF. The CDR3 region has the DNA TGTGCCAGCACCCCGGGAGGCTATGGCTACACCTTC.

The chain is built from TRBV7-9 and TRBJ1-6, with a weak D call TRBD1 (6 bases). The V end lost 5 bases, the J end lost 8 bases, and 16 bases lay between the germline ends. Per germline, CDR1 SEHNR and CDR2 FQNEAQ (reference sequence). This CDR3 is 15 amino acids long. The CDR3 DNA sequence: TGTGCCAGCAGCGTAGGGGGGCTTTATCATTCACCCCTCCACTTT. It is translated as CASSVGGLYHSPLHF.

This rearrangement joins TRBV5-6 to TRBJ1-4, with D possibly being TRBD1 (6 bases). Trimming cost V 4 bases and J 6 bases, with 13 bases left between them. The length of the CDR3 is 14 residues. Germline V gene lookup returns CDR1 SGHDT and CDR2 YYEEEE. The CDR3 coding sequence is TGTGCCAGCAGCCCAGCCCCAGGGGATGAAAAACTGTTTTTT. The encoded protein is CASSPAPGDEKLFF.

The chain is built from TRBV5-4 and TRBJ2-1; 8 bases align to TRBD2. CDR1 is SGHNT, CDR2 YYREEE, per germline (reference sequence). The ends lost 3 bases at V and 1 base at J; junction bases unmatched: 12. This CDR3 contains 18 residues. As DNA, the CDR3 is TGTGCCAGCAGCTCCCGGGGGGGCGGGGGAGCTTCCTACAATGAGCAGTTCTTC. This codes for CASSSRGGGGASYNEQFF. Drawing the rest from reference TRBV5-4 and TRBJ2-1, the complete variable domain is ETGVTQSPTHLIKTRGQQVTLRCSSQSGHNTVSWYQQALGQGPQFIFQYYREEENGRGNFPPRFSGLQFPNYSSELNVNALELDDSALYLCASSSRGGGGASYNEQFFGPGTRLTVL.

The CDR3 is CASSGRTGNSYEQYF. In DNA, the CDR3 is TGTGCCAGCAGCGGTCGGACAGGGAACAGCTACGAGCAGTACTTC. This chain links TRBV9 with TRBJ2-7, with 8 bases lining up with TRBD1. Per germline, CDR1 SGDLS and CDR2 YYNGEE. Unmatched junction bases numbered 8, after V lost 3 bases and J lost 3 bases. CDR3 length: 15 residues.

The sample holds a few counts of this clone. The V and J genes are TRBV3-1 (or the pseudogene TRBV3-2) and TRBJ2-7; D not resolved. Germline lookup yields CDR1 LGHDT and CDR2 YNNKEL (reference sequence). V lost 1 base, J lost 5 bases, and 3 bases lay in between. This CDR3 contains 11 residues. The CDR3 region is CASSQVNEQYF. The CDR3 DNA is TGTGCCAGCAGCCAAGTAAACGAGCAGTACTTC.

This clone was observed a handful of times. The rearrangement links TRBV28 to TRBJ2-5; 14 nucleotides line up with TRBD2. The CDR3 runs 17 residues. Germline lookup yields CDR1 MDHEN and CDR2 SYDVKM. The J segment lost 3 bases and the V segment lost 5 bases, leaving 8 bases of the junction unmatched. CDR3 DNA: TGTGCCAGCAGTCCGGGACTAGCGGGAGAATCGGAAGAGACCCAGTACTTC. This encodes CASSPGLAGESEETQYF.

V usage is TRBV30 and J usage is TRBJ1-4; D gene uncertain. The CDR3 runs 13 residues. Germline V lookup: CDR1 GTSNPN, CDR2 SVGIG (reference sequence). V shed 2 bases and J shed 5 bases, with 9 bases lying between them. The CDR3 DNA sequence: TGTGCCTGGAGTTTCGGGCCCAATGAAAAACTGTTTTTT. This codes for CAWSFGPNEKLFF. Supplemented by reference TRBV30 and TRBJ1-4, the full variable domain reads SQTIHQWPATLVQPVGSPLSLECTVEGTSNPNLYWYRQAAGRGLQLLFYSVGIGQISSEVPQNLSASRPQDRQFILSSKKLLLSDSGFYLCAWSFGPNEKLFFGSGTQLSVL.

This clone has only one observation. The rearrangement links TRBV3-1 (or the pseudogene TRBV3-2) to TRBJ2-3; tentatively, D is TRBD2 (6 bases). The V and J ends lost 1 base and 1 base respectively, with 12 bases between them. The CDR3 consists of 16 residues. Looked up from germline, CDR1 is LGHDT and CDR2 is YNNKEL (reference sequence). The chain's CDR3 is CASSQGRGSGTDTQYF. The CDR3 DNA sequence: TGTGCCAGCAGCCAAGGGAGGGGTTCGGGCACAGATACGCAGTATTTT.

The CDR3: CASSLTREVSHSPLHF. The CDR3 DNA follows: TGTGCCAGCAGCTTAACCAGGGAGGTGTCGCATTCACCCCTCCACTTT. The chain recombines TRBV7-2 with TRBJ1-6, with D possibly matching TRBD1 (5 bases). The germline CDR1 and CDR2 sequences are SGHTA and FQGNSA. The CDR3 loop spans 16 amino acids. Trimming took off 2 bases at V and 8 bases at J, with 16 bases between the two ends.

This clone has a count of ten or more. V is TRBV6-5 and J is TRBJ1-1, with a tentative D call TRBD1 (5 bases). This CDR3 region has 12 residues. With 8 bases removed from V and 11 bases from J, the gap between germline ends came to 18 bases. From germline, CDR1 is MNHEY and CDR2 SVGAGI. CDR3 amino acids: CASHGGSRRAFF. The CDR3 DNA sequence: TGTGCCAGCCACGGGGGGTCGAGGAGGGCTTTCTTT.

V and J are TRBV18 and TRBJ2-3; D perhaps matches TRBD1 (6 bases). This CDR3 is built from 17 residues. The germline V and J ends were trimmed by 0 bases and 2 bases, with 15 bases remaining between them. The germline V gene encodes CDR1 KGHSH and CDR2 LQKENI. CDR3 bases: TGTGCCAGCTCACCACCGGGTTGGAGACAGGTCACAGATACGCAGTATTTT. Encoded protein: CASSPPGWRQVTDTQYF. Together with reference TRBV18 and TRBJ2-3, the CDR3 gives the full variable domain: NAGVMQNPRHLVRRRGQEARLRCSPMKGHSHVYWYRQLPEEGLKFMVYLQKENIIDESGMPKERFSAEFPKEGPSILRIQQVVRGDSAAYFCASSPPGWRQVTDTQYFGPGTRLTVL.

This clone is judged medium-sized. J is TRBJ2-3 and V is TRBV12-5, with 7 bases identical to TRBD2. After removal of 7 bases from V and 5 bases from J, the junction contained 3 bases not matched to a gene. Germline CDR1 reads LGHNT; CDR2 reads FRNRAP. The CDR3 has 12 amino acids. The CDR3 loop reads CASVAGGDTQYF. The CDR3 nucleotides are TGTGCTAGTGTAGCGGGCGGAGATACGCAGTATTTT.

The CDR3 region has the DNA TGTGCCAGCTCACCACTCGAGGAAAACTATGGCTACACCTTC. Encoded protein: CASSPLEENYGYTF. V gene TRBV18 combines with J gene TRBJ1-2, with unresolved D. Germline CDR1 is KGHSH and CDR2 is LQKENI. The ends were cut back, 1 base at V and 2 bases at J, with 8 bases in the middle. The CDR3 length is 14 residues.

The CDR3 region is CASSRVGPRTSGDEQFF. CDR3 DNA sequence: TGTGCCAGCAGTCGCGTGGGGCCCCGGACTAGTGGAGATGAGCAGTTCTTC. The V call is TRBV7-2, the J call TRBJ2-1; 7 bases are shared with TRBD2. The trim removed 6 bases at V and 8 bases at J, leaving 19 bases unmatched. The CDR3 spans 17 residues. The germline gives CDR1 SGHTA, CDR2 FQGNSA.

This chain joins TRBV7-2 and TRBJ1-6, with TRBD1 matching 9 bases. Germline CDR1 and CDR2: SGHTA and FQGNSA. This CDR3 region has 18 residues. J lost 7 bases, V lost 1 base, and 11 bases had no gene match. CDR3 amino acids: CASSLVLGQGTQNSPLHF. CDR3 nucleotide sequence: TGTGCCAGCAGCTTAGTTCTGGGACAGGGAACACAAAATTCACCCCTCCACTTT.

This clone has just one count. Within the sample, other DNA sequences also encode this same CDR3. The chain carries TRBV2 and TRBJ1-2; no clear D gene. The CDR3 is 14 residues long. Germline CDR1 SNHLY, CDR2 FYNNEI. V was shortened by 1 base and J by 4 bases, with 10 bases between the two germline ends. The CDR3 nucleotides read TGTGCCAGCAGTGAAGGGGGTTTGGGCTATGGCTACACCTTC. Protein: CASSEGGLGYGYTF.

This sequence joins TRBV29-1 and TRBJ1-1, with a weak D call TRBD1 (6 bases). V lost 5 bases to trimming and J lost 3 bases, with 13 bases between them. This CDR3 spans 13 amino acids. The germline CDR1 and CDR2 sequences are SQVTM and ANQGSEA. CDR3 in amino acids: CSVSLGAYTEAFF. For the CDR3, the DNA is TGCAGCGTTTCTTTGGGGGCCTACACTGAAGCTTTCTTT.

J is TRBJ2-2 and V is TRBV29-1, with a weak D call TRBD2 (5 bases). The CDR3 extends over 13 amino acids. Germline V gene lookup returns CDR1 SQVTM and CDR2 ANQGSEA. Trimming removed 3 bases at V and 7 bases at J, with 12 bases between. This chain's CDR3 is CSVEPLRGGELFF. Here the CDR3 DNA reads TGCAGCGTTGAGCCCCTTCGGGGCGGGGAGCTGTTTTTT.

The J gene is TRBJ1-3, the V gene TRBV6-5; D is perhaps TRBD1 (5 bases). The germline V gene encodes CDR1 MNHEY and CDR2 SVGAGI. Trimming took 2 bases from V and 4 from J, leaving 12 bases between them. The CDR3 totals 15 residues. Here the CDR3 DNA reads TGTGCCAGCAGTTACGGTGGGGGGGTGGGAAACACCATATATTTT. It specifies CASSYGGGVGNTIYF.